The clone carrying this TCR beta chain was seen only a few times. Its matching antigen is unknown. Full-length variable regions came from constant-region reverse primers plus semi-nested Nested Universal Primer A PCR. TCRdb re-called the 5' RACE reads through MiXCR, storing one row per CDR3 protein. The sample gives some 54,000 distinct CDR3 sequences, over 15% of which show up once; around 2.3% is in the top ten. The germline gives CDR1 DFQATT, CDR2 SNEGSKA (reference sequence). The V segment lost 5 bases and the J segment 8 bases; nucleotides outside the gene matches: 6. The CDR3 totals 13 residues. General study points: The TCR gene usage of tumor memory CD4+ T cells clustered together with blood and lymph node memory CD4+ cells and with lymph node naive CD4+ cells. Tumor-infiltrating Treg TCR alpha and beta sequences overlapped most with tumor naive CD4+ T cells, then blood naive.

Purified naive CD4+ T cells were depleted of CD25+ Tregs. Sequenced input: naive CD4+ T cells sorted from blood. Subset here: naive CD4+ T cells, CD4+CD45RA+CD25-. This sequence originates from a female donor with breast cancer. The J gene is TRBJ2-3, the V gene TRBV20-1, with TRBD1 matching over 11 bases. The CDR3 bases are TGCAGTGCTGGCGGACAGGGGGCTGGTACGCAGTATTTT. Its translation: CSAGGQGAGTQYF.